The TCR beta chain under discussion was sequenced for a study of vaccination and CD4 T cells after COVID-19. Study context: Overlapping spike peptides of SARS-CoV-2, HCoV-NL63, HCoV-OC43 and HCoV-229E stimulated the cells. No peptide, an HIV-1 Nef pool, or a CEFX pool was what each control culture received.

Treatment indicated: roughly 10-day PBMC culture with coronavirus spike peptide pools or control peptides (ViraFEST assay). Expansion of antigen-specific T cells with peptide pools by ViraFEST preceded sequencing of TCRs. Per well, 2 million or so PBMCs were cultured in the presence of roughly 9 IU/ml IL-2 and about 9.6 ug/ml peptide pools. Trimming took 4 bases from V and 2 from J; bases not matched to a gene: 10. Germline values: CDR1 DFQATT, CDR2 SNEGSKA (reference sequence). CDR3 length equals 15 residues. Sequenced with the Oncomine TCR Beta short-read assay was DNA taken from cultured CD4+ T cells. MiXCR, applied by TCRdb to the PCR reads, yields one record per CDR3 protein. The data contain some 13,000 distinct CDR3 sequences, 35% of them singletons. Remarks on this clonotype: The antigen remains unidentified.

The source of this sequence is a human donor who had recovered from COVID-19. The sequencing input was CD4+ T cells from blood, cultured in vitro. The genes are TRBV20-1 and TRBJ2-5, with 7 nucleotides matching TRBD1. CDR3 region: CSAMDHRGLQETQYF. CDR3 nucleotides: TGCAGTGCTATGGACCACAGGGGTTTACAAGAGACCCAGTACTTC.